This T cell receptor (beta chain) was identified during a study of CD8+CD57+ T cells in acquired aplastic anemia. Overall study: Isolated CD4+ and CD8+ cells, once sorted, yielded DNA averaging around 3.3 ug. Healthy donors averaged around 10 million reads for CD4+ cells.

Genomic DNA, serving as template, underwent TCR beta VDJ and CDR3 profiling. TCRdb itself ran the reads through MiXCR, one entry per CDR3 protein. The sample lists around 200,000 distinct CDR3 sequences, roughly half occurring once. V was clipped by 4 bases and J by 1 base, with 10 bases between them. This CDR3 contains 13 residues. Germline lookup yields CDR1 SQVTM and CDR2 ANQGSEA. The clonotype originates from a human donor in good health, serving as a control. The chain links TRBV29-1 to TRBJ1-2, with D possibly TRBD1 on 5 matching bases. Sequenced: sorted CD4+, CD8+, or CD8+CD57+ T cells (not recorded which) from PBMCs. The CDR3 nucleotides read TGCAGCGTTGTAACAGGTAGTAACTATGGCTACACCTTC. Its protein product is CSVVTGSNYGYTF.